These 32 T cell receptor beta chains share one sample of origin, sequenced in a study of blood T cell repertoires in COVID-19. The table came from immunoSEQ multiplex PCR; TCRdb's copy has only in-frame clones and leaves some out. The table has roughly 240,000 clones, around 88% seen once. The sample comprised PBMCs or T cells enriched from blood (not recorded which). The receptors shown here come from a woman in her 40s with acute COVID-19.

The chain carries TRBV5-1 and TRBJ2-3; the D is unclear. The CDR3 is 13 residues long. Germline CDR1 SGHRS, CDR2 YFSETQ. The V gene lost 1 base and the J gene lost 0 bases, with 3 bases spanning the gap. CDR3 coding DNA: TGCGCCAGCAGCTTGTCTAGCACAGATACGCAGTATTTT. Residues: CASSLSSTDTQYF.

V and J are TRBV7-2 and TRBJ1-6; 7 nucleotides agree with TRBD1. The CDR3 has 14 amino acids. Germline CDR1 SGHTA, CDR2 FQGNSA. V was clipped by 3 bases and J by 7 bases; unmatched bases: 3. The CDR3 spells CASSFGTANSPLHF. The DNA for the CDR3 is TGTGCCAGCAGCTTTGGGACAGCCAATTCACCCCTCCACTTT.

The rearrangement uses TRBV5-1 and TRBJ1-1; D gene unclear. The CDR3 contains 14 residues. Trimming pared 3 bases from V and 4 bases from J, leaving 13 bases between. Germline V CDR1 and CDR2: SGHRS, YFSETQ. The CDR3 region is CASSSWESATEAFF. CDR3 nucleotide sequence: TGCGCCAGCAGCTCCTGGGAGTCGGCCACTGAAGCTTTCTTT.

The rearrangement uses TRBV11-2 and TRBJ1-4, with a tentative D call TRBD1 (6 bases). CDR3 size: 16 residues. Trimming removed 1 base at V and 8 bases at J, with 17 bases between. CDR1 and CDR2 from the germline V gene are SGHAT and FQNNGV. The CDR3 DNA is TGTGCCAGCAGCTTAGGAGGGGCAGGGGTCGGAGAAAAACTGTTTTTT. Translation gives CASSLGGAGVGEKLFF.

The table lists this clone with a count of one. The chain is built from TRBV7-2 and TRBJ1-2; possible D gene TRBD1, 6 bases. This CDR3 contains 15 residues. Between the trimmed V and J ends, which lost 3 bases and 2 bases, there was a span of 13 bases. The germline gives CDR1 SGHTA, CDR2 FQGNSA. The CDR3 region has the DNA TGTGCCAGCAGCTTCCGGACAGTTGAGAACTATGGCTACACCTTC. Its translation is CASSFRTVENYGYTF.

This chain joins TRBV21-1 and TRBJ2-7; the D segment call TRBD2 is taken from the table without a DNA check. TRBV21-1 is deemed a pseudogene. This CDR3 region has 15 residues. This chain's CDR3 is CASSKVAARLYEQYV. The CDR3 bases are TGTGCCAGCAGCAAAGTCGCAGCACGACTCTACGAGCAGTACGTC.

The chain couples TRBV4-1 to TRBJ2-7; D is perhaps TRBD2 (5 bases). The CDR3 totals 16 residues. V lost 1 base and J 2 bases, leaving 15 bases between the germline ends. CDR1 MGHRA and CDR2 YSYEKL come from the germline V gene. CDR3 in DNA: TGCGCCAGCAGCCAAGGAGGAGGACCCGAGGCCTACGAGCAGTACTTC. Amino acids: CASSQGGGPEAYEQYF.

The chain employs TRBV9 and TRBJ2-2, with a possible D match to TRBD1 (6 bases). V lost 4 bases and J 9 bases, leaving 13 bases between the germline ends. The germline V gene has CDR1 SGDLS and CDR2 YYNGEE. The CDR3 totals 13 residues. CDR3 protein: CASSPGELRELFF. The CDR3 bases are TGTGCCAGCAGCCCAGGGGAGTTAAGGGAGCTGTTTTTT.

V gene TRBV7-9 combines with J gene TRBJ1-3; D gene uncertain. The CDR3 totals 13 residues. Trimming cost V 7 bases and J 1 base, with 8 bases left between them. Germline loops: CDR1 SEHNR, CDR2 FQNEAQ (reference sequence). In nucleotides, the CDR3 is TGTGCCAGCACCCCCCTTTCTGGAAACACCATATATTTT. It codes for CASTPLSGNTIYF.

The rearrangement joins TRBV5-4 to TRBJ1-2; weak D call: TRBD1 (6 bases). The V and J ends lost 3 bases and 4 bases respectively, with 13 bases between them. Germline CDR1 and CDR2: SGHNT and YYREEE (reference sequence). The CDR3 is 14 amino acids. CDR3 nucleotide sequence: TGTGCCAGCAGCTACAACAGGGTCGGCTATGGCTACACCTTC. This encodes CASSYNRVGYGYTF.

V gene TRBV6-1 combines with J gene TRBJ1-6; D gene unclear. Trimming removed 1 base at V and 2 bases at J, with 12 bases between. The CDR3 contains 17 residues. CDR1 is MNHNS, CDR2 SASEGT, per germline. This CDR3 is CASSEESGGPYNSPLHF. In DNA form, the CDR3 reads TGTGCCAGCAGTGAAGAATCGGGCGGGCCCTATAATTCACCCCTCCACTTT.

The rearrangement joins TRBV5-4 to TRBJ1-2, with TRBD1 identical over 10 bases. This CDR3 is 15 amino acids long. V lost 3 bases, J lost 0 bases, and 2 bases stayed unmatched. The germline gives CDR1 SGHNT, CDR2 YYREEE (reference sequence). The CDR3 coding sequence is TGTGCCAGCAGCTACGGACAGGGGGCTAACTATGGCTACACCTTC. It codes for CASSYGQGANYGYTF.

The rearrangement links TRBV4-1 to TRBJ1-2; 8 positions agree with TRBD1. Germline CDR1 and CDR2: MGHRA and YSYEKL. Losses at the gene ends were 1 base for V and 0 bases for J; bases not matched to a gene: 1. The CDR3 spans 15 residues. The CDR3 bases are TGCGCCAGCAGCCAAGGACAGGGGACTAACTATGGCTACACCTTC. Amino acids: CASSQGQGTNYGYTF.

The rearrangement links TRBV19 to TRBJ1-2, with D uncertain. The CDR3 is 16 residues long. Germline V gene data show CDR1 as LNHDA and CDR2 as SQIVND (reference sequence). The V and J ends lost 4 bases and 4 bases respectively, with 19 bases between them. The CDR3 region is CASSTYSGILSYGYTF. In DNA form, the CDR3 reads TGTGCCAGTAGTACTTACTCCGGGATATTAAGCTATGGCTACACCTTC.

The J gene is TRBJ2-5, the V gene TRBV5-1, with 9 positions matching TRBD1. The CDR3 contains 16 residues. Germline assignment: CDR1 SGHRS and CDR2 YFSETQ. The junction had 7 bases not matched to a gene; V was cut back by 3 bases and J by 1 base. CDR3 in amino acids: CASSWGTGTFQETQYF. As DNA, the CDR3 is TGCGCCAGCAGCTGGGGGACAGGGACCTTCCAAGAGACCCAGTACTTC.

The table lists this clone with a few counts. DNA of the CDR3: TGTGCCAGCAGTGTATTTTCGCGGGGGGGCCGTACCGGGGAGCTGTTTTTT. Translating gives CASSVFSRGGRTGELFF. This chain links TRBV2 with TRBJ2-2, with 9 bases identical to TRBD2. The CDR3 length is 17 residues. Trimming at V came to 4 bases and at J to 5 bases, leaving 11 bases not matched to a gene. Germline V gives CDR1 SNHLY, CDR2 FYNNEI.

V is TRBV18 and J is TRBJ1-1; 8 positions match TRBD1. The germline V gene encodes CDR1 KGHSH and CDR2 LQKENI. The V segment lost 4 bases and the J segment 5 bases; nucleotides outside the gene matches: 15. This CDR3 region has 17 residues. In DNA, the CDR3 is TGTGCCAGCTCACTAGGGGCCTTCAGGGGGCTCGATACTGAAGCTTTCTTT. Residues: CASSLGAFRGLDTEAFF.

The chain employs TRBV6-5 and TRBJ2-2, with a tentative D call TRBD1 (5 bases). This CDR3 region has 13 residues. The germline CDR1 and CDR2 sequences are MNHEY and SVGAGI. Trimming shortened V by 9 bases and J by 1 base, and 9 bases separated the two germline ends. This CDR3 is CARVTGNTGELFF. Written as DNA, the CDR3 is TGTGCCAGAGTTACAGGGAACACCGGGGAGCTGTTTTTT.

The chain uses TRBV30 and TRBJ1-2; D uncertain. Germline CDR1 and CDR2: GTSNPN and SVGIG (reference sequence). This CDR3 spans 15 amino acids. V dropped 0 bases and J dropped 0 bases, with 11 bases sitting between them. CDR3 amino acids: CAWSVREEPNYGYTF. CDR3 DNA: TGTGCCTGGAGTGTACGGGAGGAGCCTAACTATGGCTACACCTTC.

V usage is TRBV29-1 and J usage is TRBJ2-7; perhaps TRBD1 as D (5 bases). The CDR3 is 11 residues long. The V end was cut by 7 bases, the J end by 3 bases, with 10 bases between. Germline assignment: CDR1 SQVTM and CDR2 ANQGSEA. Here the CDR3 DNA reads TGCAGCGGCATCCAGGGCTACGAGCAGTACTTC. Its protein is CSGIQGYEQYF.

A word on this clone: Additional DNA sequences in this sample encode the identical CDR3. V gene TRBV5-1 combines with J gene TRBJ1-5, with D perhaps TRBD1 (5 bases). Trimming took 5 bases from V and 5 from J, leaving 11 bases between them. CDR1 and CDR2 (germline): SGHRS, YFSETQ. The CDR3 has 13 residues. As DNA, the CDR3 is TGCGCCAGCAGAGCGGGGGGAGATCAGCCCCAGCATTTT. It is translated as CASRAGGDQPQHF.

This chain connects TRBV29-1 to TRBJ1-2; D is ambiguous. Trimming stripped 4 bases from V and 6 bases from J, with 15 bases between. The germline CDR1 and CDR2 sequences are SQVTM and ANQGSEA. This CDR3 has 13 amino acids. In nucleotides, the CDR3 is TGCAGCGTTGGATTCTCGGGAGCCAATGGCTACACCTTC. It codes for CSVGFSGANGYTF.

V and J are TRBV4-3 and TRBJ1-4; TRBD1 is a possible D gene (5 bases). V lost 1 base and J 2 bases, leaving 8 bases between the germline ends. The CDR3 sequence is 15 residues long. Germline CDR1 reads LGHNA; CDR2 reads YSLEER. In nucleotides, the CDR3 is TGCGCCAGCAGCCAAGGCCCAGGGACTAATGAAAAACTGTTTTTT. It is translated as CASSQGPGTNEKLFF.

CDR3 sequence: CASRPSWDPSGREQKNTGELFF. Written as DNA, the CDR3 is TGTGCAAGTCGCCCTAGTTGGGACCCCAGCGGGAGGGAACAGAAGAACACCGGGGAGCTGTTTTTT. This chain connects TRBV12-2 to TRBJ2-2; the D call of TRBD2 is as the table states it, not checked on the DNA. TRBV12-2 is a listed pseudogene. The CDR3 length is 22 residues.

J is TRBJ2-7 and V is TRBV5-4; D is possibly TRBD1 (6 bases). V shed 1 base and J shed 6 bases, with 23 bases lying between them. Germline loops: CDR1 SGHNT, CDR2 YYREEE (reference sequence). The CDR3 has 17 residues. The CDR3 DNA follows: TGTGCCAGCAGCTTGTTACTACAGGGCCGAAGCCTAAGCGAGCAGTACTTC. Encoded protein: CASSLLLQGRSLSEQYF.

The CDR3, as DNA: TGTGCCAGCAGCCAACTAGGGAACCACTTCCAGGAGACCCAGTACTTC. Translating gives CASSQLGNHFQETQYF. J is TRBJ2-5 and V is TRBV5-4; D may be TRBD2 (5 bases). Germline V gene data show CDR1 as SGHNT and CDR2 as YYREEE (reference sequence). Trimming pared 4 bases from V and 5 bases from J, leaving 21 bases between. The CDR3 extends over 16 amino acids. The whole variable domain, filled in from reference TRBV5-4 and TRBJ2-5, reads ETGVTQSPTHLIKTRGQQVTLRCSSQSGHNTVSWYQQALGQGPQFIFQYYREEENGRGNFPPRFSGLQFPNYSSELNVNALELDDSALYLCASSQLGNHFQETQYFGPGTRLLVL.

The genes are TRBV14 and TRBJ2-2; perhaps TRBD2 as D (5 bases). CDR1 and CDR2 from the germline V gene are SGHDN and FVKESK. V lost 4 bases, J lost 11 bases, and 11 bases lay in between. The CDR3 contains 12 residues. CDR3 DNA: TGTGCCAGCAGCCGGACTTCTGGAGAGCTGTTTTTT. Translated: CASSRTSGELFF.

The rearrangement joins TRBV5-6 to TRBJ1-2; a possible D gene is TRBD1 (5 bases). Trimming removed 6 bases at V and 4 bases at J, with 22 bases between. Germline CDR1 is SGHDT and CDR2 is YYEEEE. The CDR3 sequence is 16 residues long. CDR3: CASIPNVWGGIYGYTF. CDR3 nucleotides: TGTGCCAGCATCCCAAACGTATGGGGGGGAATCTATGGCTACACCTTC.

The genes are TRBV7-9 and TRBJ2-7; D possibly corresponds to TRBD1 (6 bases). The V and J ends lost 5 bases and 2 bases respectively, with 16 bases between them. The germline gives CDR1 SEHNR, CDR2 FQNEAQ (reference sequence). The CDR3 extends over 15 amino acids. The CDR3 DNA is TGTGCCAGCAGCCCTTTGCGACAGGTAACCTACGAGCAGTACGTC. This translates into CASSPLRQVTYEQYV.

This chain links TRBV24-1 with TRBJ2-1, with D perhaps TRBD2 (5 bases). CDR1 and CDR2 from the germline V gene are KGHDR and SFDVKD. The CDR3 has 12 residues. V dropped 6 bases and J dropped 7 bases, with 9 bases sitting between them. The CDR3 sequence is CATSLRGNEQFF. CDR3 nucleotides: TGTGCCACCAGTTTACGAGGGAATGAGCAGTTCTTC.

This sequence joins TRBV9 and TRBJ2-1, with a possible D match to TRBD2 (6 bases). Germline V lookup: CDR1 SGDLS, CDR2 YYNGEE. The CDR3 length is 14 residues. The ends were cut back, 3 bases at V and 9 bases at J, with 16 bases in the middle. The chain's CDR3 is CASSASEGWGEQFF. The CDR3 DNA sequence: TGTGCCAGCAGCGCTTCGGAGGGTTGGGGTGAGCAGTTCTTC.

V usage is TRBV6-5 and J usage is TRBJ2-1, with 12 bases identical to TRBD1. CDR3 length: 14 amino acids. Trimming took 10 bases from V and 14 from J; bases not matched to a gene: 15. Germline assignment: CDR1 MNHEY and CDR2 SVGAGI. The CDR3 region has the DNA TGTGCCATTAACACGGGGACAGGGGGCCCGTTCGAGTTCTTC. Encoded protein: CAINTGTGGPFEFF.